The 30 T cell receptor beta chains listed next were all sequenced from one sample in a study of sequential checkpoint blockade in melanoma. Noted treatment: randomized to nivolumab then ipilimumab (arm A) or the reverse (arm B). The table came from immunoSEQ multiplex PCR; TCRdb's copy has only in-frame clones and leaves some out. The sample carries approximately 3,500 clones, approximately 22% recorded once. The source was tumor tissue (inferred from file names), collected from a patient given nivolumab and ipilimumab in sequence. These receptors came from a human donor with melanoma.

This clone is medium-sized (0.01 to 0.1%). The V and J genes are TRBV29-1 and TRBJ2-4, with D possibly TRBD2 on 6 matching bases. The CDR3 has 14 residues. V lost 4 bases and J lost 1, with 11 bases in between. CDR1 SQVTM and CDR2 ANQGSEA come from the germline V gene. CDR3 DNA: TGCAGCGTTGCCTTCAGCGGGGCCAAAAACATTCAGTACTTC. Its protein is CSVAFSGAKNIQYF. Supplemented by reference TRBV29-1 and TRBJ2-4, the full variable domain reads SAVISQKPSRDICQRGTSLTIQCQVDSQVTMMFWYRQQPGQSLTLIATANQGSEATYESGFVIDKFPISRPNLTFSTLTVSNMSPEDSSIYLCSVAFSGAKNIQYFGAGTRLSVL.

The chain has TRBV30 and TRBJ1-2; D is unresolved. From germline, CDR1 is GTSNPN and CDR2 SVGIG (reference sequence). The CDR3 covers 13 residues. V was shortened by 5 bases and J by 4 bases, with 14 bases between the two germline ends. CDR3 protein: CAWSPSRSYGYTF. The CDR3 DNA sequence: TGTGCCTGGTCTCCCAGTAGGAGCTATGGCTACACCTTC.

The sample holds a few counts of this clone. The chain combines TRBV11-3 with TRBJ2-4, with a weak D call TRBD2 (6 bases). The CDR3 sequence is 16 residues long. Per germline, CDR1 SGHNT and CDR2 YENEEA. V shed 0 bases and J shed 0 bases, with 9 bases lying between them. CDR3 bases: TGTGCCAGCAGCTTAGATGGGCGGGGAGCCAAAAACATTCAGTACTTC. Amino acid sequence: CASSLDGRGAKNIQYF.

This clone showed up just a few times. This chain uses TRBV30 with TRBJ1-6, with D uncertain. This CDR3 is 18 amino acids long. Germline CDR1 reads GTSNPN; CDR2 reads SVGIG (reference sequence). The CDR3 loop is CSFPPEMLLLRLNSPLHF. The CDR3 nucleotides are TGTTCTTTCCCCCCGGAGATGTTATTGCTGAGGCTGAATTCACCCCTCCACTTT.

This clone is medium-sized within its sample. The V gene is TRBV14, the J gene TRBJ1-1, with D uncertain. The CDR3 spans 11 residues. Germline V gene sequence: CDR1 SGHDN, CDR2 FVKESK. Trimming removed 7 bases from V and 8 bases from J, with 11 bases in between. The CDR3 DNA reads TGTGCCAGCAAGACGGGAGAAGAAGCTTTCTTT. Translated, it gives CASKTGEEAFF.

V usage is TRBV14 and J usage is TRBJ1-1, with no clear D. V lost 1 base and J 5 bases, leaving 14 bases between the germline ends. The CDR3 extends over 15 amino acids. CDR1 and CDR2 (germline): SGHDN, FVKESK. This CDR3 is CASSQVIEGGTEAFF. CDR3 in DNA: TGTGCCAGCAGCCAAGTAATAGAGGGAGGGACTGAAGCTTTCTTT.

Only a few counts were recorded for this clone. The gene calls are TRBV19 and TRBJ1-6; 9 positions agree with TRBD1. Germline trimming cut 6 bases from V and 4 bases from J; bases unmatched to any gene: 10. This CDR3 has 17 residues. Germline values: CDR1 LNHDA, CDR2 SQIVND (reference sequence). This chain's CDR3 is CASSPPGQGKYNSPLHF. The CDR3, as DNA: TGTGCCAGTAGCCCTCCGGGACAGGGAAAATATAATTCACCCCTCCACTTT.

This clone turned up a few times. The rearrangement uses TRBV11-3 and TRBJ2-2; 9 positions match TRBD1. V shed 5 bases and J 7 bases; nucleotides not matched to a gene: 11. CDR1 is SGHNT and CDR2 is YENEEA in the germline V gene. The CDR3 totals 16 residues. CDR3 DNA: TGTGCCAGCAGCCCCGGGTTGGGACAGGGTGTCGGGGAGCTGTTTTTT. This sequence encodes CASSPGLGQGVGELFF.

This clone was seen only a few times. This chain links TRBV11-3 with TRBJ2-3; either TRBD1 or TRBD2 may supply D (5 bases each). Germline loops: CDR1 SGHNT, CDR2 YENEEA. This CDR3 is built from 17 residues. V was shortened by 5 bases and J by 0 bases, with 18 bases between the two germline ends. In DNA form, the CDR3 reads TGTGCCAGCAGCCCAGGAGGCCTGGGGGATAGCACAGATACGCAGTATTTT. Encoded protein: CASSPGGLGDSTDTQYF.

This clone appeared many times. The chain links TRBV1 to TRBJ1-2. TRBV1 is labeled a pseudogene. CDR3 length: 15 amino acids. The CDR3 DNA reads TGCGCCAGCAGCCCATACAGCGCCACTAGCTATGGCTACACCTTC. Protein: CASSPYSATSYGYTF.

This clone has more than one count but fewer than ten. This sequence joins TRBV6-8 and TRBJ2-7, with D possibly called TRBD1 or TRBD2 (5 bases each). CDR3 length equals 14 residues. V lost 5 bases, J lost 3 bases, and 14 bases lay in between. Germline CDR1 reads MNHGY; CDR2 reads SAAAGT. CDR3: CASSTGTEDYEQYF. DNA of the CDR3: TGTGCCAGCAGTACCGGGACGGAAGACTACGAGCAGTACTTC.

This clone was seen a few times. The chain employs TRBV30 and TRBJ1-6; 8 bases line up with TRBD1. The CDR3 is 14 residues long. V shed 5 bases and J 6 bases; nucleotides not matched to a gene: 6. The V gene's germline CDR1 is GTSNPN and CDR2 SVGIG (reference sequence). CDR3 sequence (DNA): TGTGCCTGGGACCGGGACAGGATTAATTCACCCCTCCACTTT. Translation: CAWDRDRINSPLHF.

The chain carries TRBV25-1 and TRBJ1-1, with D unresolved. V dropped 6 bases and J dropped 1 base, with 12 bases sitting between them. The CDR3 contains 14 residues. Germline assignment: CDR1 MGHDK and CDR2 SYGVNS. The CDR3 spells CASRGYLGNTEAFF. In DNA, the CDR3 is TGTGCCAGCAGGGGGTACTTGGGGAACACTGAAGCTTTCTTT.

This clone was counted only a few times. The chain is built from TRBV9 and TRBJ1-5, with D unresolved. The germline V and J ends were trimmed by 6 bases and 0 bases, with 7 bases remaining between them. The germline CDR1 and CDR2 sequences are SGDLS and YYNGEE. This CDR3 spans 13 amino acids. CDR3 nucleotide sequence: TGTGCCAGCAAGAGGGATAGCAATCAGCCCCAGCATTTT. Protein product: CASKRDSNQPQHF.

Within the sample, this clone is medium-sized. The genes are TRBV11-3 and TRBJ2-7; 11 nucleotides match TRBD1. The junction had 2 bases not matched to a gene; V was cut back by 1 base and J by 0 bases. Per the germline V gene, CDR1 is SGHNT and CDR2 is YENEEA. This CDR3 comprises 16 residues. The CDR3 region is CASSLGGTGGSYEQYF. The CDR3 bases are TGTGCCAGCAGCTTAGGTGGGACAGGGGGCTCCTACGAGCAGTACTTC.

This clone was detected only a few times. J is TRBJ2-2 and V is TRBV11-3; maybe TRBD2 (6 bases). The V end was cut by 4 bases, the J end by 4 bases, with 16 bases between. This CDR3 contains 16 residues. The germline V gene encodes CDR1 SGHNT and CDR2 YENEEA. CDR3 nucleotides: TGTGCCAGCAGCTACTATATACTCGGGGGCACCGGGGAGCTGTTTTTT. This gives the protein CASSYYILGGTGELFF.

The table lists this clone with many counts. The chain couples TRBV11-3 to TRBJ1-5; TRBD1 aligns across 7 bases. This CDR3 region has 14 residues. CDR1 and CDR2 (germline): SGHNT, YENEEA. The V and J ends lost 5 bases and 8 bases, in that order; junction bases with no gene match: 9. In nucleotides, the CDR3 is TGTGCCAGCAGCCGACAGGGACTTAATGAGCCCCAGCATTTT. Its translation: CASSRQGLNEPQHF.

The rearrangement links TRBV19 to TRBJ1-2; unclear D gene. V was shortened by 3 bases and J by 1 base, with 3 bases between the two germline ends. CDR3 length: 12 amino acids. Germline V lookup: CDR1 LNHDA, CDR2 SQIVND (reference sequence). CDR3 nucleotide sequence: TGTGCCAGTAGTATGAGTAACTATGGCTACACCTTC. Its translation is CASSMSNYGYTF.

The V gene is TRBV11-3, the J gene TRBJ1-4; 9 nucleotides align to TRBD1. Per germline, CDR1 SGHNT and CDR2 YENEEA. The CDR3 is 14 amino acids. The V gene end was trimmed by 3 bases and the J gene end by 7 bases; junction bases not matched to a gene: 3. CDR3 amino acids: CASSFGQGSEKLFF. CDR3 coding DNA: TGTGCCAGCAGCTTTGGACAGGGGAGTGAAAAACTGTTTTTT.

In its sample, this clone was seen once. The rearrangement uses TRBV30 and TRBJ2-5; 9 bases align to TRBD1. The CDR3 loop spans 15 amino acids. Germline CDR1 reads GTSNPN; CDR2 reads SVGIG (reference sequence). V was clipped by 2 bases and J by 4 bases; unmatched bases: 8. The CDR3 here is CAWSYGQGPGETQYF. The CDR3 nucleotides read TGTGCCTGGAGTTACGGACAGGGGCCGGGAGAGACCCAGTACTTC.

The genes are TRBV5-1 and TRBJ1-4; 8 bases map to TRBD1. CDR1 and CDR2 (germline): SGHRS, YFSETQ. Losses at the gene ends were 0 bases for V and 3 bases for J; bases not matched to a gene: 7. This CDR3 region has 17 residues. This CDR3 is CASSLVSGGRPNEKLFF. Here the CDR3 DNA reads TGCGCCAGCAGCTTGGTATCAGGGGGCCGTCCTAATGAAAAACTGTTTTTT.

This clone was seen many times. The chain uses TRBV11-3 and TRBJ2-5; 9 nucleotides align to TRBD2. The CDR3 sequence is 14 residues long. The germline CDR1 and CDR2 sequences are SGHNT and YENEEA. V lost 3 bases and J lost 3; bases outside the gene matches: 2. The CDR3 nucleotides are TGTGCCAGCAGCTTGGGACTAGCTGAAGAGACCCAGTACTTC. Translation gives CASSLGLAEETQYF.

This clone has more than one count but fewer than ten. The chain carries TRBV21-1 and TRBJ1-1. TRBV21-1 is a pseudogene. The CDR3 is 14 residues long. The CDR3 region has the DNA TGTGCCAGCAGCCGTCCAGGACTGAACACTGAAGCTTTCTTT. It is translated as CASSRPGLNTEAFF.

V gene TRBV19 combines with J gene TRBJ2-3; TRBD1 or TRBD2 may be the D gene (6 bases each). V dropped 5 bases and J dropped 2 bases, with 14 bases sitting between them. The CDR3 consists of 15 residues. Germline lookup yields CDR1 LNHDA and CDR2 SQIVND (reference sequence). CDR3 nucleotides: TGTGCCAGTAGTCGAGGGGGGCAGGTCACAGATACGCAGTATTTT. This sequence encodes CASSRGGQVTDTQYF.

This clone came up a few times. The genes are TRBV6-8 and TRBJ2-1, with D possibly called TRBD1 or TRBD2 (6 bases each). Between the trimmed V and J ends, which lost 5 bases and 3 bases, there was a span of 14 bases. The CDR3 spans 15 residues. Looked up from germline, CDR1 is MNHGY and CDR2 is SAAAGT. The CDR3, as DNA: TGTGCCAGCAGTACTAACAGGGAGGACTACAATGAGCAGTTCTTC. Translated, it gives CASSTNREDYNEQFF.

This clone turned up a few times. The chain combines TRBV11-3 with TRBJ2-3; D might be TRBD1 or TRBD2, each matching 5 bases. Per the germline V gene, CDR1 is SGHNT and CDR2 is YENEEA. Trimming shortened V by 3 bases and J by 3 bases, and 16 bases separated the two germline ends. CDR3 length equals 16 residues. The CDR3 loop reads CASSFRGRRATDTQYF. The CDR3 nucleotides read TGTGCCAGCAGCTTTAGGGGACGAAGGGCAACAGATACGCAGTATTTT.

The chain uses TRBV10-3 and TRBJ1-2, with a weak D call TRBD1 (6 bases). V lost 2 bases to trimming and J lost 8 bases, with 12 bases between them. This CDR3 is built from 13 residues. Germline V CDR1 and CDR2: ENHRY, SYGVKD. In DNA, the CDR3 is TGTGCCATCAGTGAGAGTGGACAGCCCGGCTACACCTTC. Translation: CAISESGQPGYTF.

V is TRBV6-8 and J is TRBJ1-6; the D is unclear. In germline, CDR1 is MNHGY, CDR2 SAAAGT. CDR3 length: 12 residues. Trimming removed 6 bases from V and 10 bases from J, with 10 bases in between. CDR3 protein: CASSFPGSPLHF. CDR3 in DNA: TGTGCCAGCAGCTTCCCCGGCTCACCCCTCCACTTT.

This clone was observed many times. The rearrangement joins TRBV6-8 to TRBJ2-3; 8 bases agree with TRBD1. With 5 bases clipped from V and 0 bases from J, the junction kept 7 bases outside the gene matches. This CDR3 is built from 16 residues. CDR1 is MNHGY and CDR2 is SAAAGT in the germline V gene. The CDR3 DNA reads as TGTGCCAGCAGTATCGGACAGGGACCTAGCACAGATACGCAGTATTTT. It encodes CASSIGQGPSTDTQYF.

This sequence joins TRBV28 and TRBJ1-4; D ambiguous. The V and J ends lost 7 bases and 0 bases respectively, with 15 bases between them. The germline CDR1 and CDR2 sequences are MDHEN and SYDVKM. The CDR3 runs to 16 residues. Here the CDR3 reads CASTTPEGATNEKLFF. CDR3 in DNA: TGTGCCAGCACCACCCCGGAAGGAGCAACTAATGAAAAACTGTTTTTT.